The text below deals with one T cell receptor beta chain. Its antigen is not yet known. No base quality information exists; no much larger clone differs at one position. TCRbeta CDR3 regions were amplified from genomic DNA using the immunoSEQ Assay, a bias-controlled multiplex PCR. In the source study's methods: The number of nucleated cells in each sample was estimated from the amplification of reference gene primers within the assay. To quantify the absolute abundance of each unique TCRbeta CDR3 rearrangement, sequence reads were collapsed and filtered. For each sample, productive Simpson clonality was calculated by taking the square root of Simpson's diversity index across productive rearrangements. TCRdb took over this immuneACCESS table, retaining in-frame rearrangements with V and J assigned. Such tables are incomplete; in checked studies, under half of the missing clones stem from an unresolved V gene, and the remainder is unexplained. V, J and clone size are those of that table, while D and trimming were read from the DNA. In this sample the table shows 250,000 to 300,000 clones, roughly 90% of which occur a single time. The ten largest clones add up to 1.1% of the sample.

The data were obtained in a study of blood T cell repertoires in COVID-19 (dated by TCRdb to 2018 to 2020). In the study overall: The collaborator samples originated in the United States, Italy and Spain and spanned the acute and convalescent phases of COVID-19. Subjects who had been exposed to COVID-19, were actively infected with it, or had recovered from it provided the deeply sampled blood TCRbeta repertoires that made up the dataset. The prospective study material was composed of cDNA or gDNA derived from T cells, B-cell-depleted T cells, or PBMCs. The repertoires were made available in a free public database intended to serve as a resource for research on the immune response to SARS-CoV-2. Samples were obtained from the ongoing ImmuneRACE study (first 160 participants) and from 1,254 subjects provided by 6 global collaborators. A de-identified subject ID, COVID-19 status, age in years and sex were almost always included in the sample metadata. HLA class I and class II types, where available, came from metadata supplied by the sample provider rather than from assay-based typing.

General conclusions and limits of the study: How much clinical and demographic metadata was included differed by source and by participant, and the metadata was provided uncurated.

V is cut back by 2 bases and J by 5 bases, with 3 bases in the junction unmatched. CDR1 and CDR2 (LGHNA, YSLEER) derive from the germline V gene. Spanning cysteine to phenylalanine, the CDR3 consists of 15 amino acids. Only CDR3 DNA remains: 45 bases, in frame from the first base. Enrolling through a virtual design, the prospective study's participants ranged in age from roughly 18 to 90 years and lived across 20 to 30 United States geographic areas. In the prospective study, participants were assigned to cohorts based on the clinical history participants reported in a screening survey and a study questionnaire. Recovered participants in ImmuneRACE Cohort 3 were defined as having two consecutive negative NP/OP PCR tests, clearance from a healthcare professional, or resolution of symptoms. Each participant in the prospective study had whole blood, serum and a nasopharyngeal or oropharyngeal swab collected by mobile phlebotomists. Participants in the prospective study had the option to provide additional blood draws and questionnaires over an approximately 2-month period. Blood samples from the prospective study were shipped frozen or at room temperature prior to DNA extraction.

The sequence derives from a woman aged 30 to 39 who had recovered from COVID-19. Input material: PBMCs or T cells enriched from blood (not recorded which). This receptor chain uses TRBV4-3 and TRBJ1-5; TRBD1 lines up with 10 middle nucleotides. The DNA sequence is TGCGCCAGCAGCCAAAGACAGGGGGCCGATCAGCCCCAGCATTTT. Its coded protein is CASSQRQGADQPQHF.